These T cell receptor beta chains were read from a single sample in a study of beta chain features in type 1 diabetes. Only in-frame clones appear in the TCRdb table, and some are missing; sequencing was by immunoSEQ multiplex PCR. The sample lists 600,000 to 750,000 clones, around an eighth occurring once. Sequencing was performed on naive CD4+ T cells from blood. The receptor source for this set is a man younger than 45 with type 1 diabetes. Both conserved end residues are part of each CDR3. A D gene is named only where the DNA matches it firmly. Not every row has a clone size; where given, it reads once, few, many or a size class.

V,D,J,size,DNA,CDR3
TRBV4-3,.,TRBJ2-1,few,TGCGCCAGCAGCCTAGAGTCCGGGGTGAGCTCCTACAATGAGCAGTTCTTC,CASSLESGVSSYNEQFF
TRBV30,TRBD1,TRBJ1-5,few,TGTGCCTGGAGTGGGACAGGGTTAGGTAGTGAGCCCCAGCATTTT,CAWSGTGLGSEPQHF
TRBV6-5,.,TRBJ1-2,few,TGTGCCACCTCTCCGGGGGTCGCTAACTATGGCTACACCTTC,CATSPGVANYGYTF
TRBV25-1,TRBD1,TRBJ2-2,few,TGTGCCAGCAGTGAAAGAAGGGGGCGCTCGGACACCGGGGAGCTGTTTTTT,CASSERRGRSDTGELFF
TRBV9,TRBD1,TRBJ1-5,.,TGTGCCAGCAGCGTAGGGGGACAGCTCAATCAGCCCCAGCATTTT,CASSVGGQLNQPQHF
TRBV9,.,TRBJ1-1,.,TGTGCCAGCAGCGTTGGAGGGGTAGGAACTGAAGCTTTCTTT,CASSVGGVGTEAFF
TRBV7-8,TRBD1,TRBJ2-7,.,TGTGCCAGCAGCGACAGGGGAGGCTACGAGCAGTACTTC,CASSDRGGYEQYF
TRBV7-2,.,TRBJ1-1,.,TGTGCCAGCAGCTTCCAGAGGGACACTGAAGCTTTCTTT,CASSFQRDTEAFF
TRBV4-3,TRBD1,TRBJ1-2,few,TGCGCCAGCAGCCAAGATCTTGACAGGGCGAACTATGGCTACACCTTC,CASSQDLDRANYGYTF
TRBV29-1,TRBD1,TRBJ1-5,.,TGCAGCGTTCAAGGACAGGGCGATCAGCCCCAGCATTTT,CSVQGQGDQPQHF
TRBV20-1,.,TRBJ2-1,few,TGCAGTGCTAGAAACCCAGGCGAGCAGTTCTTC,CSARNPGEQFF
TRBV7-2,.,TRBJ2-7,.,TGTGCCAGCAGCTTAGTTGGAGGCTACGAGCAGTACTTC,CASSLVGGYEQYF
TRBV10-3,.,TRBJ2-3,few,TGTGCCATCAGTGCGGGAACCACAGATACGCAGTATTTT,CAISAGTTDTQYF
TRBV14,.,TRBJ1-6,.,TGTGCCAGCAGCCAAACAGTAAATAATTCACCCCTCCACTTT,CASSQTVNNSPLHF